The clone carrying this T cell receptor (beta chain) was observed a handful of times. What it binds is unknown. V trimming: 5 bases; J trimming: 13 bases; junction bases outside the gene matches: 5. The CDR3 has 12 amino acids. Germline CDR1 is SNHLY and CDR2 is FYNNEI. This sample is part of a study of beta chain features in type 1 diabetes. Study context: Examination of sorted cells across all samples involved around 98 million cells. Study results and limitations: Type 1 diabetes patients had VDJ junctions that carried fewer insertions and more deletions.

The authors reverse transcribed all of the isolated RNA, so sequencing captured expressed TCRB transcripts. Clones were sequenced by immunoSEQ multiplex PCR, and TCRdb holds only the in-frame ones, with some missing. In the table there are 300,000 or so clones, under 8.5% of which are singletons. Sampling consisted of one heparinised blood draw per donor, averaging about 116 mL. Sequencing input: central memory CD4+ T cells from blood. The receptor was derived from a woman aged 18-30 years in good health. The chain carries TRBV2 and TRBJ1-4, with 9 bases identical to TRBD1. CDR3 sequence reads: CASSYTGGPLFF. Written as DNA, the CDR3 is TGTGCCAGCAGTTATACAGGGGGCCCACTGTTTTTT. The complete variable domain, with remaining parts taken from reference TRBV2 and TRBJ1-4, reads EPEVTQTPSHQVTQMGQEVILRCVPISNHLYFYWYRQILGQKVEFLVSFYNNEISEKSEIFDDQFSVERPDGSNFTLKIRSTKLEDSAMYFCASSYTGGPLFFGSGTQLSVL.